The source of this T cell receptor (beta chain) is a study of blood T cell repertoires in COVID-19. On the study more broadly: Nucleic acid was either cDNA or gDNA, and it came from T cells, B-cell-depleted T cells, or PBMCs.

Germline V lookup: CDR1 SNHLY, CDR2 FYNNEI. This CDR3 is 14 amino acids long. V lost 4 bases, J lost 0 bases, and 9 bases lay in between. This clone is medium-sized (0.01 to 0.1%) by share. Generated by immunoSEQ multiplex PCR, the TCRdb table keeps only in-frame clones and is missing some. Among about 89,000 clones listed, nearly 80% were seen once. Seattle-derived patients entered the study during active infection and were followed longitudinally. This chain uses TRBV2 with TRBJ1-2; weak D call: TRBD1 (6 bases). This TCR derives from a man between 65 and 85 years old with COVID-19, enrolled during active disease. Sequencing was carried out using peripheral blood. In nucleotides, the CDR3 is TGTGCCAGCAGTGGACAGGAGGCTAACTATGGCTACACCTTC. Translated: CASSGQEANYGYTF.